These 17 T cell receptor beta chains were all obtained from the same sample, sequenced in a study of cytomegalovirus exposure and HLA in healthy donors. A multiplex PCR was run with 60 Vbeta primers and 13 Jbeta primers. Assay: immunoSEQ multiplex PCR; the TCRdb copy retains only in-frame clones and omits some. The sample lists some 200,000 clones; about 80% were seen once. The sequenced sample was PBMCs. The receptors stem from a middle-aged woman in good health and CMV-seronegative.

The chain carries TRBV18 and TRBJ2-5, with 7 positions matching TRBD2. The CDR3 loop spans 15 amino acids. CDR1 KGHSH and CDR2 LQKENI come from the germline V gene. V shed 6 bases, J shed 4 bases, and the junction held 11 bases outside the gene matches. The CDR3 region has the DNA TGTGCCAGCTCTCAGGATCGGGGGGTAGGAGAGACCCAGTACTTC. Its translation: CASSQDRGVGETQYF.

V usage is TRBV27 and J usage is TRBJ1-5, with 9 positions matching TRBD1. In germline, CDR1 is MNHEY, CDR2 SMNVEV (reference sequence). Unmatched junction bases numbered 5, after V lost 4 bases and J lost 4 bases. CDR3 size: 15 residues. The CDR3 nucleotides read TGTGCCAGCAGTTCTGGGACAGGGAGGAATCAGCCCCAGCATTTT. Its translation: CASSSGTGRNQPQHF.

The V gene is TRBV10-3, the J gene TRBJ2-7, with D perhaps matching TRBD1 (6 bases). Trimming took off 0 bases at V and 8 bases at J, with 14 bases between the two ends. Germline values: CDR1 ENHRY, CDR2 SYGVKD. This CDR3 contains 14 residues. The CDR3 DNA reads TGTGCCATCAGTGAGTCGGGGCTAGGACAGCAGCAGTACTTC. Amino acid sequence: CAISESGLGQQQYF.

V usage is TRBV7-2 and J usage is TRBJ2-2; 9 bases align to TRBD2. The V and J ends lost 7 bases and 2 bases, in that order; junction bases with no gene match: 8. Germline V lookup: CDR1 SGHTA, CDR2 FQGNSA. The length of the CDR3 is 16 residues. The DNA of the CDR3 is TGTGCCAGCAAGGCGCGGGGGGGCCGTAACACCGGGGAGCTGTTTTTT. Amino acid sequence: CASKARGGRNTGELFF. The full variable domain, its missing parts supplied by reference TRBV7-2 and TRBJ2-2, is GAGVSQSPSNKVTEKGKDVELRCDPISGHTALYWYRQSLGQGLEFLIYFQGNSAPDKSGLPSDRFSAERTGGSVSTLTIQRTQQEDSAVYLCASKARGGRNTGELFFGEGSRLTVL.

The chain couples TRBV11-3 to TRBJ2-1, with TRBD2 matching over 14 bases. Trimming removed 1 base from V and 6 bases from J; junction bases left unmatched: 8. CDR1 is SGHNT, CDR2 YENEEA, per germline. The CDR3 extends over 18 amino acids. The CDR3 bases are TGTGCCAGCAGCTTAGGACGGACTAGCGGGGGGAGGGGCAATGAGCAGTTCTTC. Amino acid sequence: CASSLGRTSGGRGNEQFF.

This chain joins TRBV6-5 and TRBJ2-1; D is undetermined. Germline CDR1 reads MNHEY; CDR2 reads SVGAGI. The CDR3 runs to 11 residues. The V end lost 6 bases, the J end lost 7 bases, and 7 bases lay between the germline ends. The CDR3 protein is CASSLANEQFF. CDR3 coding DNA: TGTGCCAGCAGCTTAGCTAATGAGCAGTTCTTC.

The chain carries TRBV4-3 and TRBJ2-3; D unclear. CDR1 and CDR2 from the germline V gene are LGHNA and YSLEER. This CDR3 is 14 amino acids long. Trimming cost V 0 bases and J 6 bases, with 10 bases left between them. This chain's CDR3 is CASSQEVSNDTQYF. The DNA for the CDR3 is TGCGCCAGCAGCCAAGAAGTTAGCAACGATACGCAGTATTTT.

The chain has TRBV6-6 and TRBJ2-7, with 8 bases fitting TRBD2. This CDR3 region has 15 residues. CDR1 and CDR2 (germline): MNHNY, SVGAGI (reference sequence). With V trimmed by 2 bases and J by 2 bases, 5 bases remained unmatched. The CDR3 sequence: CASSYGSGDPYEQYF. The DNA of the CDR3 is TGTGCCAGCAGTTACGGTAGCGGGGACCCCTACGAGCAGTACTTC.

The rearrangement uses TRBV30 and TRBJ2-2; TRBD1 agrees at 8 bases. Germline lookup yields CDR1 GTSNPN and CDR2 SVGIG (reference sequence). The CDR3 is 15 residues long. V was clipped by 1 base and J by 5 bases; unmatched bases: 6. The CDR3 loop is CAWSDGQGWTGELFF. CDR3 nucleotides: TGTGCCTGGAGTGACGGACAGGGATGGACCGGGGAGCTGTTTTTT. Full variable domain (missing parts from reference TRBV30 and TRBJ2-2): SQTIHQWPATLVQPVGSPLSLECTVEGTSNPNLYWYRQAAGRGLQLLFYSVGIGQISSEVPQNLSASRPQDRQFILSSKKLLLSDSGFYLCAWSDGQGWTGELFFGEGSRLTVL.

Regarding this clone: Distinct nucleotide sequences in the sample also encode this CDR3. This sequence joins TRBV6-6 and TRBJ1-5; 7 bases are a match to TRBD1. Trimming at V came to 2 bases and at J to 2 bases, leaving 0 bases not matched to a gene. The CDR3 length is 14 residues. The V gene's germline CDR1 is MNHNY and CDR2 SVGAGI (reference sequence). The CDR3 loop is CASSYGQGNQPQHF. The CDR3 nucleotides read TGTGCCAGCAGTTACGGACAGGGCAATCAGCCCCAGCATTTT.

This clone was seen only a few times. The rearrangement links TRBV11-1 to TRBJ1-4; TRBD1 aligns across 7 bases. The CDR3 consists of 15 residues. Germline CDR1 SGHAT, CDR2 FQDESV (reference sequence). V lost 4 bases to trimming and J lost 2 bases; unmatched junction nucleotides: 4. This CDR3 reads CASSYRGGTNEKLFF. The CDR3 nucleotides are TGTGCCAGCAGCTACAGGGGCGGGACTAATGAAAAACTGTTTTTT.

The chain joins TRBV7-2 to TRBJ1-6; D perhaps matches TRBD1 (6 bases). Germline assignment: CDR1 SGHTA and CDR2 FQGNSA. V dropped 1 base and J dropped 8 bases, with 21 bases sitting between them. The CDR3 runs 18 residues. CDR3 in DNA: TGTGCCAGCAGCTTAGGCTTGGGGGCGGGGGGTCTCGATTCACCCCTCCACTTT. Translation gives CASSLGLGAGGLDSPLHF.

The rearrangement uses TRBV7-8 and TRBJ1-1, with unresolved D. V was cut by 1 base and J by 1 base, with 10 bases left in between. Germline V gives CDR1 SGHVS, CDR2 FQNEAQ. The CDR3 length is 15 residues. CDR3 coding DNA: TGTGCCAGCAGCTTAGGTGGAGGAAGGAACACTGAAGCTTTCTTT. Amino acids: CASSLGGGRNTEAFF.

The chain couples TRBV6-1 to TRBJ1-6; no clear D. Trimming pared 5 bases from V and 7 bases from J, leaving 6 bases between. From germline, CDR1 is MNHNS and CDR2 SASEGT. This CDR3 is built from 12 residues. The CDR3 nucleotides are TGTGCCAGCAGTTTACGGAATTCACCCCTCCACTTT. This encodes CASSLRNSPLHF.

This rearrangement joins TRBV5-1 to TRBJ2-3; tentatively, D is TRBD2 (6 bases). The V and J ends lost 5 bases and 0 bases respectively, with 16 bases between them. There are 16 residues in the CDR3. Germline CDR1 reads SGHRS; CDR2 reads YFSETQ. For the CDR3, the DNA is TGCGCCAGCAGTTATGGGACTCAAATTAGCACAGATACGCAGTATTTT. Translated: CASSYGTQISTDTQYF.

The chain has TRBV6-6 and TRBJ2-1; D uncertain. V was pared by 2 bases and J by 4 bases, with 9 bases between. The germline V gene encodes CDR1 MNHNY and CDR2 SVGAGI (reference sequence). The CDR3 is 14 amino acids. CDR3 residues: CASSYSVGYNEQFF. The CDR3 coding sequence is TGTGCCAGCAGTTACAGCGTTGGGTACAATGAGCAGTTCTTC.

This clone appeared a single time. The J gene is TRBJ2-5, the V gene TRBV5-1, with D unresolved. The V end lost 2 bases, the J end lost 1 base, and 6 bases lay between the germline ends. This CDR3 has 13 residues. Germline V lookup: CDR1 SGHRS, CDR2 YFSETQ. CDR3 region: CASSFSSQETQYF. The CDR3 bases are TGCGCCAGCAGCTTTAGCAGCCAAGAGACCCAGTACTTC. The complete variable domain, with remaining parts taken from reference TRBV5-1 and TRBJ2-5, reads KAGVTQTPRYLIKTRGQQVTLSCSPISGHRSVSWYQQTPGQGLQFLFEYFSETQRNKGNFPGRFSGRQFSNSRSEMNVSTLELGDSALYLCASSFSSQETQYFGPGTRLLVL.